The next 11 T cell receptor beta chains were all read from a single sample in a study of T-cell reconstitution after alpha-beta-depleted transplantation in children. Unique molecular identifiers were used to barcode this TCRbeta library. In TCRdb, the PCR reads were re-called with MiXCR into one record per CDR3 protein. The data hold a few hundred thousand distinct CDR3 sequences, with 13% observed a single time. The sequences come from PBMCs, collected from the stem cell graft. Every receptor here comes from a human donor who donated a stem cell graft to a child with Fanconi anemia.

Ten or more counts support this clonotype. This sequence joins TRBV2 and TRBJ2-3; TRBD2 is a possible D gene (6 bases). Trimming shortened V by 4 bases and J by 6 bases, and 14 bases separated the two germline ends. The germline CDR1 and CDR2 sequences are SNHLY and FYNNEI. The CDR3 has 14 residues. CDR3 amino acids: CASSGDSLGDTQYF. Here the CDR3 DNA reads TGTGCCAGCAGTGGGGACTCTTTGGGCGATACGCAGTATTTT.

The chain uses TRBV20-1 and TRBJ2-1; possible D gene TRBD2, 5 bases. CDR1 is DFQATT and CDR2 is SNEGSKA in the germline V gene (reference sequence). This CDR3 has 12 amino acids. Trimming stripped 6 bases from V and 5 bases from J, with 11 bases between. DNA of the CDR3: TGCAGTGCCTCACTAGTGAACAATGAGCAGTTCTTC. Amino acid sequence: CSASLVNNEQFF.

This clonotype came up many times. The chain joins TRBV5-1 to TRBJ2-1, with TRBD2 matching over 8 bases. Trimming removed 2 bases from V and 5 bases from J; junction bases left unmatched: 6. CDR1 and CDR2 from the germline V gene are SGHRS and YFSETQ. The CDR3 contains 15 residues. This chain's CDR3 is CASSLGAGANNEQFF. The CDR3 nucleotides are TGCGCCAGCAGCTTAGGAGCGGGGGCCAACAATGAGCAGTTCTTC.

This clonotype was detected only a few times. The rearrangement joins TRBV27 to TRBJ2-5, with D perhaps matching TRBD1 (6 bases). Per the germline V gene, CDR1 is MNHEY and CDR2 is SMNVEV (reference sequence). The CDR3 is 12 residues long. V was shortened by 4 bases and J by 5 bases, with 8 bases between the two germline ends. DNA for the CDR3: TGTGCCAGCAGTTCAGGGGTGGAGACCCAGTACTTC. It specifies CASSSGVETQYF.

The table lists this clonotype with many counts. V usage is TRBV7-9 and J usage is TRBJ2-3; TRBD1 agrees at 9 bases. The germline V gene encodes CDR1 SEHNR and CDR2 FQNEAQ (reference sequence). The CDR3 length is 14 residues. The V segment lost 6 bases and the J segment 4 bases; nucleotides outside the gene matches: 5. The CDR3 nucleotides are TGTGCCAGCAGTTACACAGGGGGCGCAGATACGCAGTATTTT. This codes for CASSYTGGADTQYF.

This chain uses TRBV24-1 with TRBJ2-5, with 7 positions matching TRBD2. There are 14 residues in the CDR3. Germline-derived CDR1 and CDR2 are KGHDR and SFDVKD. With 9 bases clipped from V and 5 bases from J, the junction kept 11 bases outside the gene matches. CDR3: CATSAGAGEETQYF. The CDR3 nucleotides are TGTGCCACCTCGGCCGGGGCGGGGGAGGAGACCCAGTACTTC.

The table lists this clonotype with many counts. The chain recombines TRBV4-3 with TRBJ2-5, with TRBD1 matching 8 bases. The CDR3 loop spans 18 amino acids. CDR1 is LGHNA and CDR2 is YSLEER in the germline V gene. After removal of 0 bases from V and 5 bases from J, the junction contained 14 bases not matched to a gene. The CDR3 region is CASSQDLRTGHDRETQYF. The CDR3 DNA reads as TGCGCCAGCAGCCAAGACCTTAGGACAGGGCATGATCGGGAGACCCAGTACTTC.

This clonotype has just a few counts. The chain combines TRBV6-2 or TRBV6-3 with TRBJ2-7, with D hard to call. The germline gives CDR1 MNHEY, CDR2 SVGEGT. V shed 5 bases and J shed 6 bases, with 17 bases lying between them. This CDR3 comprises 14 residues. CDR3 sequence (DNA): TGTGCCAGCAGTCCTTCTCTTTATGTGGGCGAGCAGTACTTC. This codes for CASSPSLYVGEQYF.

V and J are TRBV5-1 and TRBJ1-4; D call uncertain. Germline CDR1 is SGHRS and CDR2 is YFSETQ. The V gene lost 7 bases and the J gene lost 3 bases, with 10 bases spanning the gap. The CDR3 contains 13 residues. CDR3 loop: CASSSGPNEKLFF. The CDR3 bases are TGCGCCAGCTCCTCGGGTCCTAATGAAAAACTGTTTTTT.

The gene calls are TRBV6-1 and TRBJ1-2; D remains unclear. Between the trimmed V and J ends, which lost 3 bases and 9 bases, there was a span of 8 bases. The CDR3 spans 11 residues. Per the germline V gene, CDR1 is MNHNS and CDR2 is SASEGT. This chain's CDR3 is CASSEWRRYTF. CDR3 DNA sequence: TGTGCCAGCAGTGAGTGGCGACGCTACACCTTC.

Many counts were recorded for this clonotype. The chain employs TRBV28 and TRBJ1-4; TRBD1 aligns across 7 bases. V dropped 6 bases and J dropped 5; count of bases not matched to a gene: 9. CDR1 and CDR2 (germline): MDHEN, SYDVKM. The CDR3 loop spans 15 amino acids. CDR3 sequence: CASRHYDRENEKLFF. For the CDR3, the DNA is TGTGCCAGCAGACACTACGACAGGGAAAATGAAAAACTGTTTTTT.